The next 21 T cell receptor beta chains were all read from a single sample in a study of technical replicates of blood from a few donors. Profiling relied on immunoSEQ multiplex PCR, and the TCRdb table lists in-frame clones only, not all of them. The data contain just under 85,000 clones, 85% to 95% of them singletons. Sequencing was carried out using T cells isolated from PBMCs. The receptors come from a human donor in good health.

The genes are TRBV19 and TRBJ1-2; 9 bases are a match to TRBD1. Germline V gene sequence: CDR1 LNHDA, CDR2 SQIVND (reference sequence). The ends lost 5 bases at V and 1 base at J; junction bases unmatched: 5. The CDR3 consists of 15 residues. CDR3 coding DNA: TGTGCCAGTAGTGAAGGGACAGGGTTTAACTATGGCTACACCTTC. Its translation: CASSEGTGFNYGYTF.

V gene TRBV15 combines with J gene TRBJ1-5; tentatively, D is TRBD1 (6 bases). Trimming removed 0 bases at V and 5 bases at J, with 11 bases between. This CDR3 has 15 amino acids. The germline CDR1 and CDR2 sequences are LNHNV and YYDKDF (reference sequence). The CDR3 DNA is TGTGCCACCAGCAGAGATCGGGGGGCTCATCAGCCCCAGCATTTT. This encodes CATSRDRGAHQPQHF.

This chain links TRBV6-5 with TRBJ2-3; 8 nucleotides agree with TRBD1. This CDR3 spans 15 amino acids. The ends lost 7 bases at V and 6 bases at J; junction bases unmatched: 12. The germline V gene has CDR1 MNHEY and CDR2 SVGAGI. CDR3 region: CASNDRDRPLDTQYF. In DNA, the CDR3 is TGTGCCAGCAACGACCGGGACAGGCCGTTGGATACGCAGTATTTT.

The chain uses TRBV11-2 and TRBJ2-5, with D uncertain. Germline V gene data show CDR1 as SGHAT and CDR2 as FQNNGV. Trimming took 1 base from V and 7 from J, leaving 16 bases between them. This CDR3 has 15 residues. CDR3 in amino acids: CASSLGSGRGGTQYF. For the CDR3, the DNA is TGTGCCAGCAGCTTAGGGTCTGGCCGAGGCGGGACCCAGTACTTC.

The rearrangement links TRBV29-1 to TRBJ1-2, with D perhaps matching TRBD1 (6 bases). Germline-derived CDR1 and CDR2 are SQVTM and ANQGSEA. CDR3 length: 11 amino acids. Trimming left V 6 bases short and J 7 bases short, with 12 bases between. The CDR3 here is CSVYRAGGYTF. The DNA of the CDR3 is TGCAGCGTGTACAGGGCGGGTGGCTACACCTTC.

The chain employs TRBV5-4 and TRBJ1-1; D remains ambiguous. Germline lookup yields CDR1 SGHNT and CDR2 YYREEE (reference sequence). V lost 6 bases and J 7 bases, leaving 10 bases between the germline ends. This CDR3 is 11 amino acids long. CDR3 in DNA: TGTGCCAGCACCGTGAACGGTGAAGCTTTCTTT. Protein: CASTVNGEAFF.

This clone was picked up a small number of times. The V and J genes are TRBV12-5 and TRBJ2-2; D might be TRBD2 (6 bases). Germline-derived CDR1 and CDR2 are LGHNT and FRNRAP. V was trimmed by 5 bases and J by 0 bases, leaving 16 bases between them. The CDR3 spans 17 residues. CDR3 residues: CASGGGLRGTNTGELFF. In DNA, the CDR3 is TGTGCTAGTGGTGGGGGGTTGCGGGGTACGAACACCGGGGAGCTGTTTTTT.

V is TRBV7-9 and J is TRBJ1-3, with D tentatively TRBD1 (6 bases). From germline, CDR1 is SEHNR and CDR2 FQNEAQ (reference sequence). This CDR3 contains 13 residues. V lost 6 bases and J 4 bases, leaving 10 bases between the germline ends. The CDR3 nucleotides read TGTGCCAGCAGACCGGGACAAGGAAACACCATATATTTT. Translation gives CASRPGQGNTIYF.

This chain joins TRBV6-6 and TRBJ2-2; D is perhaps TRBD2 (5 bases). V lost 6 bases and J lost 0, with 11 bases in between. Germline-derived CDR1 and CDR2 are MNHNY and SVGAGI (reference sequence). The CDR3 length is 15 residues. The CDR3 DNA follows: TGTGCCAGCAGCCTGGGGAGCCCGAACACCGGGGAGCTGTTTTTT. Translating gives CASSLGSPNTGELFF.

CDR3 sequence reads: CASSFRADSNTEAFF. CDR3 nucleotide sequence: TGTGCCAGCAGCTTCCGAGCAGACAGTAACACTGAAGCTTTCTTT. This chain links TRBV7-8 with TRBJ1-1; possible D gene TRBD1, 5 bases. Germline V lookup: CDR1 SGHVS, CDR2 FQNEAQ. The length of the CDR3 is 15 residues. V was trimmed by 3 bases and J by 2 bases, leaving 13 bases between them.

V usage is TRBV2 and J usage is TRBJ2-5; 9 nucleotides agree with TRBD2. Trimming cost V 8 bases and J 5 bases; bases outside gene matches: 12. Germline values: CDR1 SNHLY, CDR2 FYNNEI. The CDR3 has 15 amino acids. CDR3 amino acids: CASPLGGGARETQYF. DNA for the CDR3: TGTGCCAGCCCCCTAGGCGGGGGGGCGCGTGAGACCCAGTACTTC.

The chain combines TRBV29-1 with TRBJ2-1; D may be TRBD2 (6 bases). This CDR3 has 14 amino acids. The germline gives CDR1 SQVTM, CDR2 ANQGSEA. V shed 4 bases and J shed 4 bases, with 14 bases lying between them. CDR3 sequence (DNA): TGCAGCGTTGGGGCCCAACGGGGGTACAATGAGCAGTTCTTC. As protein: CSVGAQRGYNEQFF.

The gene calls are TRBV6-5 and TRBJ2-1; TRBD2 matches at 9 bases. The CDR3 runs 13 residues. V was clipped by 5 bases and J by 5 bases; unmatched bases: 1. The germline gives CDR1 MNHEY, CDR2 SVGAGI. The chain's CDR3 is CASSQRGDNEQFF. Here the CDR3 DNA reads TGTGCCAGCAGTCAGCGGGGGGACAATGAGCAGTTCTTC.

This rearrangement joins TRBV7-6 to TRBJ2-3; D ambiguous. The V and J ends lost 5 bases and 2 bases respectively, with 5 bases between them. The CDR3 contains 12 residues. Germline-derived CDR1 and CDR2 are SGHVS and FNYEAQ. CDR3 region: CASSRDTDTQYF. The DNA for the CDR3 is TGTGCCAGCAGCCGAGACACAGATACGCAGTATTTT.

The genes are TRBV5-1 and TRBJ2-7; a possible D gene is TRBD2 (6 bases). Germline CDR1 and CDR2: SGHRS and YFSETQ. With 4 bases removed from V and 1 base from J, the gap between germline ends came to 12 bases. The CDR3 is made up of 14 amino acids. DNA for the CDR3: TGCGCCAGCAGCACCGGGACTGGATCCTACGAGCAGTACTTC. Its protein is CASSTGTGSYEQYF. Together with reference TRBV5-1 and TRBJ2-7, the CDR3 gives the full variable domain: KAGVTQTPRYLIKTRGQQVTLSCSPISGHRSVSWYQQTPGQGLQFLFEYFSETQRNKGNFPGRFSGRQFSNSRSEMNVSTLELGDSALYLCASSTGTGSYEQYFGPGTRLTVT.

This chain links TRBV2 with TRBJ2-5, with 7 positions matching TRBD1. This CDR3 spans 16 amino acids. V shed 1 base, J shed 2 bases, and the junction held 7 bases outside the gene matches. Per germline, CDR1 SNHLY and CDR2 FYNNEI. Here the CDR3 reads CASSEVTGITQETQYF. The DNA for the CDR3 is TGTGCCAGCAGTGAAGTGACAGGGATAACTCAAGAGACCCAGTACTTC.

The J gene is TRBJ1-4, the V gene TRBV28, with 7 bases that match TRBD1. The V gene end was trimmed by 4 bases and the J gene end by 2 bases; junction bases not matched to a gene: 4. The CDR3 has 15 amino acids. Germline loops: CDR1 MDHEN, CDR2 SYDVKM. CDR3 amino acids: CASSSRDSTNEKLFF. The CDR3 nucleotides read TGTGCCAGCAGTTCCCGGGACAGTACTAATGAAAAACTGTTTTTT.

The rearrangement joins TRBV25-1 to TRBJ2-2; 7 nucleotides line up with TRBD1. V shed 6 bases and J 1 base; nucleotides not matched to a gene: 2. Germline assignment: CDR1 MGHDK and CDR2 SYGVNS. The CDR3 loop spans 14 amino acids. CDR3 residues: CASSRTGNTGELFF. In DNA, the CDR3 is TGTGCCAGCAGCAGGACAGGGAACACCGGGGAGCTGTTTTTT. Drawing the rest from reference TRBV25-1 and TRBJ2-2, the complete variable domain is EADIYQTPRYLVIGTGKKITLECSQTMGHDKMYWYQQDPGMELHLIHYSYGVNSTEKGDLSSESTVSRIRTEHFPLTLESARPSHTSQYLCASSRTGNTGELFFGEGSRLTVL.

The chain is built from TRBV19 and TRBJ1-1; 9 bases line up with TRBD1. The CDR3 length is 14 residues. Germline V gene lookup returns CDR1 LNHDA and CDR2 SQIVND (reference sequence). Trimming removed 9 bases from V and 1 base from J; junction bases left unmatched: 6. This chain's CDR3 is CASVPGQGNTEAFF. The CDR3 bases are TGTGCCAGCGTCCCGGGACAGGGGAACACTGAAGCTTTCTTT.

V gene TRBV4-2 combines with J gene TRBJ1-1, with 7 bases fitting TRBD1. The junction had 14 bases not matched to a gene; V was cut back by 3 bases and J by 7 bases. The CDR3 is 16 residues long. The germline gives CDR1 LGHNA, CDR2 YNFKEQ. For the CDR3, the DNA is TGTGCCAGCAGCCACGAGGGGAAGGGGGCAGAGGATGAAGCTTTCTTT. Translating gives CASSHEGKGAEDEAFF.

The V gene is TRBV27, the J gene TRBJ1-1; D might be TRBD1 (5 bases). Germline assignment: CDR1 MNHEY and CDR2 SMNVEV (reference sequence). This CDR3 has 13 amino acids. Between the trimmed V and J ends, which lost 5 bases and 5 bases, there was a span of 12 bases. As DNA, the CDR3 is TGTGCCAGCAGTCCGAGGGGAGGGACTGAAGCTTTCTTT. Its translation: CASSPRGGTEAFF.